The T cell receptor (beta chain) under discussion was sequenced for a study of OX40 agonist ivuxolimab in advanced cancers. Background on the study: Dosing consisted of intravenous ivuxolimab at 0.01 to 10 mg/kg every 2 weeks. Partial responses, seen in three patients, involved one hepatocellular carcinoma and two cutaneous melanomas.

Study conclusions and caveats: Nonresponders included some who also had low normalized T-cell clonal expansion.

Here immunoSEQ multiplex PCR was the method, and the copy in TCRdb shows in-frame clones only, minus some. Among tens of thousands of clones, 80% to 90% were seen once, and the ten largest hold under 20%. Points on this clone: What it binds is not known.

This clonotype originated in an adult with an advanced solid tumor such as melanoma, head and neck, liver or kidney cancer. The sequences come from CD4+ or CD8+ T cells sorted from blood, collected in a trial of the OX40 agonist ivuxolimab.

In DNA form, the CDR3 reads TGCGCCAGCAGCCAAGACCGGGACACTGGAAACACCATATATTTT. It is translated as CASSQDRDTGNTIYF. The chain combines TRBV4-3 with TRBJ1-3; maybe TRBD1 (6 bases). CDR1 LGHNA and CDR2 YSLEER come from the germline V gene. V was clipped by 0 bases and J by 2 bases, with 8 bases between them. The CDR3 runs to 15 residues.